The sequence of this T cell receptor beta chain was determined in a study of early T cells in non-severe SARS-CoV-2 infection. Study-level information: The study sequenced bulk RNA from unsorted whole blood, with chains unpaired.

V trimming: 8 bases; J trimming: 0 bases; junction bases outside the gene matches: 9. The CDR3 runs to 14 residues. Per germline, CDR1 DFQATT and CDR2 SNEGSKA (reference sequence). Study conclusions and caveats: Matching against VDJdb likely underestimated virus-specific expansions, favoring anti-spike CD8.

This clonotype was observed a handful of times. Its antigen is unidentified. Unique molecular identifier tags were affixed to discrete cDNA molecules. TCRdb re-derived calls from the 5' RACE reads in MiXCR, one entry per CDR3 protein. The sample yields fewer than 100,000 distinct CDR3 sequences, about a sixth seen once. The receptor was isolated from an adult who was a healthcare worker with PCR-confirmed SARS-CoV-2 infection or an uninfected control (not recorded which). The chain links TRBV20-1 to TRBJ1-1, with 7 bases matching TRBD1. The sequenced material came from whole blood. CDR3 amino acids: CSHQQGTLNTEAFF. In DNA, the CDR3 is TGCAGTCACCAACAGGGGACTCTGAACACTGAAGCTTTCTTT.